Following are 26 T cell receptor beta chains from one sample sequenced in a study of blood T cells in healthy people across ages. A sample-barcoded 5' primer and a J-beta primer mix were used in a second PCR of roughly 7 to 11 cycles. TCRdb fed the 5' RACE reads into MiXCR, producing one record per CDR3 protein. The profile shows some 690,000 distinct CDR3 sequences, about 20% of them singletons. The specimen was blood. The receptors come from a man in his 70s in good health.

The chain couples TRBV7-9 to TRBJ1-2; D not resolved. The V and J ends lost 5 bases and 7 bases respectively, with 11 bases between them. The CDR3 consists of 12 residues. Germline-derived CDR1 and CDR2 are SEHNR and FQNEAQ (reference sequence). CDR3 nucleotide sequence: TGTGCCAGCAGCACTATCGGAGTTGGCTACACCTTC. Its protein product is CASSTIGVGYTF.

The chain links TRBV7-3 to TRBJ2-7; 7 bases are shared with TRBD2. The J call may be incorrect, as the DNA end agrees better with TRBJ2-1. This CDR3 is built from 16 residues. Germline CDR1 is SGHTA and CDR2 is FQGTGA. CDR3 loop: CASSLNKAGVGNEQFF. The CDR3 DNA reads as TGTGCCAGCAGCTTAAATAAGGCGGGAGTAGGAAATGAGCAGTTCTTC.

The J gene is TRBJ2-3, the V gene TRBV5-1, with 7 positions matching TRBD2. The V gene end was trimmed by 1 base and the J gene end by 3 bases; junction bases not matched to a gene: 8. The CDR3 contains 16 residues. The germline V gene encodes CDR1 SGHRS and CDR2 YFSETQ. CDR3 amino acids: CASSLTLGGYTDTQYF. The CDR3 bases are TGCGCCAGCAGCTTGACTCTCGGGGGGTATACAGATACGCAGTATTTT.

This clonotype came up a few times. The chain uses TRBV7-3 and TRBJ1-2; 9 bases fit TRBD1. Germline lookup yields CDR1 SGHTA and CDR2 FQGTGA. Trimming at V came to 5 bases and at J to 8 bases, leaving 3 bases not matched to a gene. The CDR3 is 12 amino acids. The CDR3 region has the DNA TGTGCCAGCAGCGACAGGGGGATAGGCTACACCTTC. Translated, it gives CASSDRGIGYTF.

This clonotype was counted only a few times. The chain employs TRBV12-3 or TRBV12-4 and TRBJ2-1, with D perhaps matching TRBD2 (6 bases). There are 15 residues in the CDR3. Trimming shortened V by 5 bases and J by 3 bases, and 14 bases separated the two germline ends. The CDR3 is CASSPGEKNYNEQFF. The CDR3 region has the DNA TGTGCCAGCAGTCCGGGGGAAAAAAACTACAATGAGCAGTTCTTC.

This clonotype turned up a few times. The V gene is TRBV20-1, the J gene TRBJ1-3; D gene unclear. From germline, CDR1 is DFQATT and CDR2 SNEGSKA (reference sequence). The CDR3 is 15 amino acids. V was cut by 6 bases and J by 0 bases, with 15 bases left in between. The DNA of the CDR3 is TGCAGTGCCTCGGGTAGAGGACGCTCTGGAAACACCATATATTTT. It is translated as CSASGRGRSGNTIYF.

This chain joins TRBV12-3 or TRBV12-4 and TRBJ1-4, with no clear D. The CDR3 has 14 amino acids. Between the trimmed V and J ends, which lost 3 bases and 3 bases, there was a span of 8 bases. As DNA, the CDR3 is TGTGCCAGCAGTTTTTCCGGGCCTAATGAAAAACTGTTTTTT. This codes for CASSFSGPNEKLFF.

Only a few counts were recorded for this clonotype. The rearrangement uses TRBV6-5 and TRBJ2-5; maybe TRBD1 (5 bases). The CDR3 has 13 residues. Trimming cost V 7 bases and J 4 bases, with 13 bases left between them. Germline V gene sequence: CDR1 MNHEY, CDR2 SVGAGI. The CDR3 bases are TGTGCCAGCAAAACCCTTGACAGAGAGACCCAGTACTTC. The encoded protein is CASKTLDRETQYF.

This CDR3 is CASSLVQITYNEQFF. As DNA, the CDR3 is TGCGCCAGCAGCTTGGTGCAGATAACCTACAATGAGCAGTTCTTC. The chain uses TRBV5-1 and TRBJ2-1; D uncertain. CDR1 SGHRS and CDR2 YFSETQ come from the germline V gene. This CDR3 has 15 amino acids. V was trimmed by 0 bases and J by 2 bases, leaving 9 bases between them.

This chain connects TRBV3-1 to TRBJ1-5; a weak D match, TRBD1 (6 bases). The CDR3 totals 15 residues. V was shortened by 1 base and J by 6 bases, with 13 bases between the two germline ends. Germline CDR1 reads LGHDT; CDR2 reads YNNKEL (reference sequence). The CDR3 sequence is CASSQGSGVGQPQHF. The CDR3 nucleotides are TGTGCCAGCAGCCAAGGCTCAGGGGTCGGTCAGCCCCAGCATTTT.

In this sample, this clonotype turned up a few times. This chain joins TRBV15 and TRBJ2-4; D gene unclear. CDR1 is LNHNV and CDR2 is YYDKDF in the germline V gene (reference sequence). Trimming took off 1 base at V and 0 bases at J, with 13 bases between the two ends. The CDR3 extends over 17 amino acids. DNA of the CDR3: TGTGCCACCAGCAGAGTGTCCTCGGTCATAGCCAAAAACATTCAGTACTTC. Translating it yields CATSRVSSVIAKNIQYF.

A few counts support this clonotype. This chain links TRBV12-3 or TRBV12-4 with TRBJ1-1, with unresolved D. V shed 3 bases and J shed 1 base, with 12 bases lying between them. The CDR3 has 15 residues. CDR3 amino acids: CASSFLGPGNTEAFF. CDR3 in DNA: TGTGCCAGCAGTTTCCTAGGCCCAGGGAACACTGAAGCTTTCTTT.

There are a few counts of this clonotype. This chain connects TRBV5-1 to TRBJ1-1; D not certain. The CDR3 extends over 13 amino acids. V was pared by 6 bases and J by 3 bases, with 12 bases between. Germline CDR1 is SGHRS and CDR2 is YFSETQ. The CDR3 DNA follows: TGCGCCAGCAACCAACCCGGTGACACTGAAGCTTTCTTT. This translates into CASNQPGDTEAFF.

The chain has TRBV12-3 or TRBV12-4 and TRBJ2-3, with no clear D. With 6 bases removed from V and 7 bases from J, the gap between germline ends came to 17 bases. The CDR3 sequence is 14 residues long. The CDR3: CASSLTFLGNTQYF. The DNA for the CDR3 is TGTGCCAGCAGCCTCACCTTCCTTGGCAATACGCAGTATTTT.

There are a few counts of this clonotype. V is TRBV11-3 and J is TRBJ2-1; possible D gene TRBD2, 6 bases. The germline V gene has CDR1 SGHNT and CDR2 YENEEA. Deletions cut 10 bases from V and 3 bases from J, with 16 bases between. The length of the CDR3 is 14 residues. CDR3 sequence (DNA): TGTGCCACAAATGAGGGGACTTTCTACAATGAGCAGTTCTTC. Encoded protein: CATNEGTFYNEQFF.

The V call is TRBV7-8, the J call TRBJ1-4; D is undetermined. V dropped 5 bases and J dropped 7 bases, with 14 bases sitting between them. The CDR3 has 14 amino acids. CDR1 is SGHVS, CDR2 FQNEAQ, per germline. As DNA, the CDR3 is TGTGCCAGCAGCCTTCCTGGTCGGTTTGAAAAACTGTTTTTT. Encoded protein: CASSLPGRFEKLFF.

This clonotype was detected only a few times. V is TRBV18 and J is TRBJ1-2; 7 bases align to TRBD1. J lost 0 bases, V lost 3 bases, and 4 bases had no gene match. The CDR3 loop spans 15 amino acids. Germline lookup yields CDR1 KGHSH and CDR2 LQKENI. The CDR3: CASSPGQLANYGYTF. For the CDR3, the DNA is TGTGCCAGCTCACCGGGACAGTTAGCTAACTATGGCTACACCTTC.

Turning to this clonotype: At one of its ends the junction is not consistent with the germline gene, which may arise from a read error. This chain connects TRBV9 to TRBJ2-3; D remains unclear. CDR3 length: 16 residues. CDR1 is SGDLS and CDR2 is YYNGEE in the germline V gene. CDR3 nucleotide sequence: TGTGCCAGCAGCGTAGATGCGACTGCCCCCACAGATACGCAGGATTTT. Translation gives CASSVDATAPTDTQDF.

The J gene is TRBJ2-5, the V gene TRBV5-1; 10 positions match TRBD2. TRBJ2-1 matches the DNA end more closely, so the J call is doubtful. CDR1 and CDR2 (germline): SGHRS, YFSETQ. The CDR3 covers 15 residues. CDR3 DNA sequence: TGCGCCAGCAGCTGGGGACTAGCGATCGGGAATGAGCAGTTCTTC. This encodes CASSWGLAIGNEQFF.

V gene TRBV5-1 combines with J gene TRBJ2-2; 7 bases match TRBD1. The germline V gene has CDR1 SGHRS and CDR2 YFSETQ. J was trimmed by 7 bases and V by 4 bases; bases with no gene match: 7. The CDR3 has 14 residues. CDR3 in DNA: TGCGCCAGCAGCCCGGGACAGCTCAGCGGGGAGCTGTTTTTT. Translated, it gives CASSPGQLSGELFF.

V usage is TRBV5-5 and J usage is TRBJ2-3; no clear D gene. The ends were cut back, 2 bases at V and 1 base at J, with 8 bases in the middle. CDR1 is SGHKS and CDR2 is YYEKEE in the germline V gene (reference sequence). The length of the CDR3 is 14 residues. The CDR3 sequence: CASSFEPRTDTQYF. In nucleotides, the CDR3 is TGTGCCAGCAGCTTCGAGCCCCGCACAGATACGCAGTATTTT.

This rearrangement joins TRBV20-1 to TRBJ1-1; D is uncertain. Germline V gene data show CDR1 as DFQATT and CDR2 as SNEGSKA (reference sequence). Between the trimmed V and J ends, which lost 0 bases and 9 bases, there was a span of 14 bases. The CDR3 covers 13 residues. The chain's CDR3 is CSARDTQTPKAFF. As DNA, the CDR3 is TGCAGTGCTAGAGACACCCAGACACCAAAAGCTTTCTTT.

This clonotype turned up a few times. The junction and the germline gene differ at one end; a read error may be behind it. The CDR3, as DNA: TGTGCCAGCAGCCCCGGGACATTGGGGGTAGAGACCCAGTACTTT. Translated, it gives CASSPGTLGVETQYF. The gene calls are TRBV5-5 and TRBJ2-3; a weak D match, TRBD1 (6 bases). The CDR3 consists of 15 residues. Germline CDR1 SGHKS, CDR2 YYEKEE (reference sequence).

The chain combines TRBV14 with TRBJ2-4; 10 positions match TRBD1. The CDR3 contains 18 residues. The ends lost 3 bases at V and 0 bases at J; junction bases unmatched: 8. Germline V CDR1 and CDR2: SGHDN, FVKESK. The CDR3 bases are TGTGCCAGCAGCCAGATGACAGGGGGCAGTATAGCCAAAAACATTCAGTACTTC. It encodes CASSQMTGGSIAKNIQYF.

The gene calls are TRBV7-2 and TRBJ1-1, with D perhaps TRBD1 (6 bases). V lost 8 bases and J lost 6, with 25 bases in between. Germline-derived CDR1 and CDR2 are SGHTA and FQGNSA. The CDR3 consists of 16 residues. The CDR3 DNA is TGTGCCAGCCTAGACCCAGGGGCCTCCTCTTTGCCTGAAGCTTTCTTT. It specifies CASLDPGASSLPEAFF.

CDR3 protein: CASSPVRQETQYF. CDR3 DNA sequence: TGTGCCAGCTCACCCGTCCGACAAGAGACCCAGTACTTC. The rearrangement joins TRBV18 to TRBJ2-5; D gene ambiguous. The CDR3 loop spans 13 amino acids. Germline CDR1 and CDR2: KGHSH and LQKENI. V was pared by 3 bases and J by 2 bases, with 7 bases between.